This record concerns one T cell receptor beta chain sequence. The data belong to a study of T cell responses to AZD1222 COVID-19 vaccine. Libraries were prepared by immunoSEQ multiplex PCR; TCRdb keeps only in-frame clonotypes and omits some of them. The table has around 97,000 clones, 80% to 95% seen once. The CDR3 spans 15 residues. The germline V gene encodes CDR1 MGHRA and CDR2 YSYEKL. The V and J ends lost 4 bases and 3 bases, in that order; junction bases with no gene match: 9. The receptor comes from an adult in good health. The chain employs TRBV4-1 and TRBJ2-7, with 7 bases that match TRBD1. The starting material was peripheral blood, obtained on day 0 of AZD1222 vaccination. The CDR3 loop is CASSLLQGTLYEQYF. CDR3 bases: TGCGCCAGCAGCCTACTACAGGGGACCCTCTACGAGCAGTACTTC.